This T cell receptor beta chain originates from a study of blood T cell repertoires in COVID-19. Study-level information: The study drew acute and convalescent COVID-19 samples from the United States, Italy and Spain. PBMCs, B-cell-depleted T cells, or T cells were the source of the cDNA or gDNA that made up the material.

Per the study methods: How many nucleated cells were present was estimated from reference gene primer amplification. Clones were sequenced by immunoSEQ multiplex PCR, and TCRdb holds only the in-frame ones, with some missing. V and J calls plus clone size are reproduced from that table; the DNA served to infer D and trimming. The sample has approximately 140,000 clones, around 80% seen once; the top ten hold roughly 15%. V lost 5 bases to trimming and J lost 3 bases; unmatched junction nucleotides: 3. Per the germline V gene, CDR1 is LNHDA and CDR2 is SQIVND (reference sequence). The CDR3 is 14 amino acids.

The gene calls are TRBV19 and TRBJ1-4; 7 bases line up with TRBD1. The origin of this receptor is a human donor with acute or convalescent COVID-19. The donor label of this sample is uncertain. Sequenced material: peripheral blood. CDR3 region: CASSPGTANEKLFF. In DNA, the CDR3 is TGTGCCAGTAGTCCCGGGACAGCTAATGAAAAACTGTTTTTT.